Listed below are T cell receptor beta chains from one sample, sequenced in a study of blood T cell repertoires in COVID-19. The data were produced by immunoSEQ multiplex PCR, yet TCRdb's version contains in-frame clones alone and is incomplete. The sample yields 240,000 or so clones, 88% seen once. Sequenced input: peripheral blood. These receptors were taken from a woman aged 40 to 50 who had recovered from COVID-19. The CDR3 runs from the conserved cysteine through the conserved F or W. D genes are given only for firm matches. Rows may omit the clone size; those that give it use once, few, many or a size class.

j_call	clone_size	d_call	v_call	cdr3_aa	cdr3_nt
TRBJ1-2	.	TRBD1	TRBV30	CAWSDPDRAGYTF	TGTGCCTGGAGTGACCCGGACAGGGCAGGCTACACCTTC
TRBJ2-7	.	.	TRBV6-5	CASSYDRKQYF	TGTGCCAGCAGCTACGACAGGAAGCAGTACTTC
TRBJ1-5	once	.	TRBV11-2	CASSLGVGRAYQPQHF	TGTGCCAGCAGCTTAGGGGTGGGCAGGGCCTATCAGCCCCAGCATTTT
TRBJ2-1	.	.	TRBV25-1	CASSVAGRTYNEQFF	TGTGCCAGCAGTGTTGCGGGGAGAACGTACAATGAGCAGTTCTTC
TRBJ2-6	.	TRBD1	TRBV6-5	CASSRQGTGANVLTF	TGTGCCAGCAGTCGACAGGGTACTGGGGCCAACGTCCTGACTTTC
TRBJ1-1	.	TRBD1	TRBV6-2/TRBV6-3	CASSYSQGAANPDRNTEAFF	TGTGCCAGCAGTTACTCGCAGGGGGCGGCTAACCCCGACCGGAACACTGAAGCTTTCTTT
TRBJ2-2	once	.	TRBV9	CASSVGGGPYTGELFF	TGTGCCAGCAGCGTAGGGGGGGGCCCGTACACCGGGGAGCTGTTTTTT
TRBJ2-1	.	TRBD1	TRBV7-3	CASSLTPGTAHNEQFF	TGTGCCAGCAGCTTAACGCCCGGGACAGCCCACAATGAGCAGTTCTTC
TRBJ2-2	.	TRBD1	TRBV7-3	CASSRGQAFTGELFF	TGTGCCAGCAGCCGTGGACAGGCTTTCACCGGGGAGCTGTTTTTT
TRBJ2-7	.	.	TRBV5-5	CASSLGGTLYEQYF	TGTGCCAGCAGCTTGGGGGGGACACTCTACGAGCAGTACTTC
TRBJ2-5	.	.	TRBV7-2	CASSLGPSGGRTQYF	TGTGCCAGCAGCTTAGGCCCGAGCGGTGGGCGGACCCAGTACTTC
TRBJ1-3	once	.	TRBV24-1	CATSDGESSGNTIYF	TGTGCCACCAGTGACGGGGAGTCCTCTGGAAACACCATATATTTT
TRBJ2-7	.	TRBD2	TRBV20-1	CSASLLAGVYEQYF	TGCAGTGCTAGTCTGCTAGCGGGAGTGTACGAGCAGTACTTC
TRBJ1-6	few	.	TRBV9	CASSARGGRDSPLHF	TGTGCCAGCAGCGCCCGTGGGGGGAGGGATTCACCCCTCCACTTT
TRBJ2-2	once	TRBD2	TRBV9	CASSPTGGWTGELFF	TGTGCCAGCAGCCCGACGGGGGGGTGGACCGGGGAGCTGTTTTTT
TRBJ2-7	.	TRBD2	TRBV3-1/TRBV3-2	CASSHGLAGTYEQYF	TGTGCCAGCAGCCATGGGCTAGCGGGGACCTACGAGCAGTACTTC
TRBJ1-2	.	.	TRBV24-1	CATRGGRSSNYGYTF	TGTGCCACCCGGGGGGGCAGGTCGTCTAACTATGGCTACACCTTC
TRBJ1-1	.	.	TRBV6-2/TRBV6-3	CASSYGAPAFF	TGTGCCAGCAGTTACGGGGCACCAGCTTTCTTT
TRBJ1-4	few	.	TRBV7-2	CASSPEGATNEKLFF	TGTGCCAGCAGCCCCGAGGGGGCAACTAATGAAAAACTGTTTTTT
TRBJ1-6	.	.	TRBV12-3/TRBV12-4	CASSQLSSPLHF	TGTGCCAGCAGCCAGTTGTCTTCACCCCTCCACTTT
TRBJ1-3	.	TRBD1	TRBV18	CASSPYGQGGGNTIYF	TGTGCCAGCTCACCCTACGGACAGGGTGGTGGAAACACCATATATTTT
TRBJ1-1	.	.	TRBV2	CASRGAREAFF	TGTGCCAGCCGGGGTGCCCGTGAAGCTTTCTTT
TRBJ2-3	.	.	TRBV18	CASSPRDPDTQYF	TGTGCCAGCTCACCGCGGGACCCAGATACGCAGTATTTT
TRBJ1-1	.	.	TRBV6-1	CASSETQGTEAFF	TGTGCCAGCAGTGAAACCCAGGGCACTGAAGCTTTCTTT
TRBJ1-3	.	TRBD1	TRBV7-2	CASSRTGGAGNTIYF	TGTGCCAGCAGTCGTACAGGGGGCGCTGGAAACACCATATATTTT
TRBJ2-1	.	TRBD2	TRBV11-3	CASSPGGSNEQFF	TGTGCCAGCAGCCCGGGGGGGTCCAATGAGCAGTTCTTC
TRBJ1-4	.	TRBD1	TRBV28	CASSSGQVPEKLFF	TGTGCCAGCAGCTCGGGACAGGTCCCTGAAAAACTGTTTTTT
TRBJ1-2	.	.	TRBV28	CASTPGGLFNYGYTF	TGTGCCAGCACCCCGGGGGGTCTTTTTAACTATGGCTACACCTTC
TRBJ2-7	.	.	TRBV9	CASSVGPNSYEQYF	TGTGCCAGCAGCGTTGGGCCCAACTCCTACGAGCAGTACTTC
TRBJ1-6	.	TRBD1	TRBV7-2	CASSSTGWAHNSPLHF	TGTGCCAGCAGCTCGACAGGGTGGGCCCATAATTCACCCCTCCACTTT
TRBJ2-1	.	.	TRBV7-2	CASSPWSSYNEQFF	TGTGCCAGCAGCCCATGGAGCTCCTACAATGAGCAGTTCTTC
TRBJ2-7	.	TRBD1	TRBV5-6	CASSLAGQGPYEQYF	TGTGCCAGCAGCTTGGCGGGACAGGGACCCTACGAGCAGTACTTC
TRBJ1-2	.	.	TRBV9	CASSQGVVAYGYTF	TGTGCCAGCAGCCAAGGAGTTGTTGCCTATGGCTACACCTTC
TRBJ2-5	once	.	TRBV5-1	CASSLGGTREETQYF	TGCGCCAGCAGCTTGGGCGGGACCCGTGAGGAGACCCAGTACTTC
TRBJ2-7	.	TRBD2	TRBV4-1	CASSQWGTSATYEQYF	TGCGCCAGCAGCCAATGGGGGACTAGCGCCACCTACGAGCAGTACTTC
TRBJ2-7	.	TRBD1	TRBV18	CASSPGTAGSYEQYF	TGTGCCAGCTCCCCCGGGACAGCCGGCTCCTACGAGCAGTACTTC
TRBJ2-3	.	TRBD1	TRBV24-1	CATSATTGGAVDTQYF	TGTGCCACCAGTGCCACGACAGGGGGCGCGGTAGATACGCAGTATTTT
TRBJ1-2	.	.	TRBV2	CASTQGSPNYGYTF	TGTGCCAGCACCCAGGGTTCGCCTAACTATGGCTACACCTTC
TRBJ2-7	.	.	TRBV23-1	CASSQWGGEQYF	TGCGCCAGCAGTCAATGGGGCGGCGAGCAGTACTTC
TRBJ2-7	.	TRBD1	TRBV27	CASSLAADRGSVPYEQYF	TGTGCCAGCAGTTTAGCCGCTGACAGGGGGTCGGTCCCCTACGAGCAGTACTTC
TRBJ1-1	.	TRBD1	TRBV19	CASSIRGPGSEAFF	TGTGCCAGTAGTATAAGGGGGCCAGGATCTGAAGCTTTCTTT
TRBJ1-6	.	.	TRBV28	CASQFGGSFNSPLHF	TGTGCCAGCCAGTTTGGAGGCAGCTTTAATTCACCCCTCCACTTT
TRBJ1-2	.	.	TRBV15	CATSRDHLNYGYTF	TGTGCCACCAGCAGAGACCATCTAAACTATGGCTACACCTTC
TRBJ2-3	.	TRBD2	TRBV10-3	CASRGLAGGADTQYF	TGTGCCAGCCGTGGGCTAGCGGGAGGGGCAGATACGCAGTATTTT
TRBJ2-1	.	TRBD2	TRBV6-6	CASSRTGTRSSSYNEQFF	TGTGCCAGCAGTCGAACCGGGACTAGGTCGAGCTCCTACAATGAGCAGTTCTTC
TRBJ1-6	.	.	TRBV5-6	CASSWGTPYNSPLHF	TGTGCCAGCAGCTGGGGGACACCATATAATTCACCCCTCCACTTT
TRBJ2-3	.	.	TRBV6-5	CASRQGDFPTDTQYF	TGTGCCAGCAGGCAGGGGGACTTCCCCACAGATACGCAGTATTTT
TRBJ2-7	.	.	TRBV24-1	CATSGGLVEQYF	TGTGCCACCAGCGGGGGGCTGGTCGAGCAGTACTTC
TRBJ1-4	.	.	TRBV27	CASSPGGALGPTNEKLFF	TGTGCCAGCAGCCCCGGGGGAGCCCTAGGGCCAACTAATGAAAAACTGTTTTTT
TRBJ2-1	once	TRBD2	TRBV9	CASSPTGLAGGGSYNEQFF	TGTGCCAGCAGCCCCACGGGACTAGCGGGAGGGGGTTCCTACAATGAGCAGTTCTTC
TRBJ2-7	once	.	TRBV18	CASSHKNEQYF	TGTGCCAGCTCACACAAGAACGAGCAGTACTTC